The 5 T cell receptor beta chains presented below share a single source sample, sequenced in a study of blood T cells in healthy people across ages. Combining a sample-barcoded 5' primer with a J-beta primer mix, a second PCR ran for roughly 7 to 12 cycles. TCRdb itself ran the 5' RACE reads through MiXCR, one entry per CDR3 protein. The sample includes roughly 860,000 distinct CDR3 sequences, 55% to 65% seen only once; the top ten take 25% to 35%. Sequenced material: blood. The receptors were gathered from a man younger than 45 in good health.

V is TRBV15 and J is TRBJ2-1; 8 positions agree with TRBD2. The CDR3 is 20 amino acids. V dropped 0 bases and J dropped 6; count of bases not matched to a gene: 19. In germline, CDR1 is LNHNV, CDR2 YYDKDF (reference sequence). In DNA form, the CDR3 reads TGTGCCACCAGCAGAGATCTTGGCGGGGGGTGGCCCGTGATCACCAATGAGCAGTTCTTC. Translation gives CATSRDLGGGWPVITNEQFF.

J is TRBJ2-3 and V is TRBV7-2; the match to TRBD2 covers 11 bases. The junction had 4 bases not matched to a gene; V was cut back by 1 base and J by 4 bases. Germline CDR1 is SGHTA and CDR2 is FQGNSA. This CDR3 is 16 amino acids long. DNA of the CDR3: TGTGCCAGCAGCTTAGGACTAGCGGGAAAGGCAGATACGCAGTATTTT. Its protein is CASSLGLAGKADTQYF.

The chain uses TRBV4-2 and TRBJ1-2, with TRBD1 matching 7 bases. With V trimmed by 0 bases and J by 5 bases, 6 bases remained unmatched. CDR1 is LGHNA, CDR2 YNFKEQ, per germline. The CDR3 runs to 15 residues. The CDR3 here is CASSQDGGQTYGYTF. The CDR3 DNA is TGTGCCAGCAGCCAAGATGGGGGACAGACGTATGGCTACACCTTC.

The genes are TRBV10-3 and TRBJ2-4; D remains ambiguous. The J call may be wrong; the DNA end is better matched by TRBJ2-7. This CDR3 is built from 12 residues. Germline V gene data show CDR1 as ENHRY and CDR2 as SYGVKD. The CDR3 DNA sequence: TGTGCCAGCCCCAAACAAGGTTCCGAGCAGTACTTC. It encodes CASPKQGSEQYF.

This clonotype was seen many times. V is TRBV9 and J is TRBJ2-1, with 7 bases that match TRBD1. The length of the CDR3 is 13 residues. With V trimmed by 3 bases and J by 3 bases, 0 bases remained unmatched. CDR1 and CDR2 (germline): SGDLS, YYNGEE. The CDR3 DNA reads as TGTGCCAGCAGCGGGGACAGCTACAATGAGCAGTTCTTC. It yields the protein CASSGDSYNEQFF.